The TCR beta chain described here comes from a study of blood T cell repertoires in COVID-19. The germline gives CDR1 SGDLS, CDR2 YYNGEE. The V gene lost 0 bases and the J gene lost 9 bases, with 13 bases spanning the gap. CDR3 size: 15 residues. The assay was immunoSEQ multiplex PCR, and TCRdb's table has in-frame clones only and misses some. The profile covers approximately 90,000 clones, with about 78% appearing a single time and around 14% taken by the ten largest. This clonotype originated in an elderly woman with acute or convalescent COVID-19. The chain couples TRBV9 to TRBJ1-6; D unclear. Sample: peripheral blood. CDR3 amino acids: CASSVDPGNSSPLHF. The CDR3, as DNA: TGTGCCAGCAGCGTAGATCCCGGGAACAGTTCACCCCTCCACTTT.